Below are 26 T cell receptor beta chains sequenced from a single sample in a study of blood T cell repertoires in COVID-19. Measured with immunoSEQ multiplex PCR; TCRdb has only the in-frame clones, and not every one. The sample has about 240,000 clones; nearly 95% are singletons. The material sequenced was peripheral blood. The receptors originated from a man aged 25 to 45 with COVID-19, enrolled during active disease.

This sequence joins TRBV18 and TRBJ2-1; 8 nucleotides agree with TRBD2. Germline V lookup: CDR1 KGHSH, CDR2 LQKENI. CDR3 length: 17 amino acids. The J segment lost 7 bases and the V segment lost 1 base, leaving 12 bases of the junction unmatched. CDR3 amino acids: CASSPQVGGGQLNEQFF. CDR3 coding DNA: TGTGCCAGCTCACCACAAGTGGGCGGGGGGCAATTGAATGAGCAGTTCTTC.

Written as DNA, the CDR3 is TGTGCCAGCAGACCTGACAGGGACACTGAAGCTTTCTTT. Translating gives CASRPDRDTEAFF. This chain joins TRBV2 and TRBJ1-1; 7 bases map to TRBD1. Trimming took 6 bases from V and 3 from J; bases not matched to a gene: 4. CDR1 and CDR2 from the germline V gene are SNHLY and FYNNEI. The CDR3 is 13 amino acids.

This chain connects TRBV10-2 to TRBJ2-1, with D possibly being TRBD2 (6 bases). The length of the CDR3 is 13 residues. The ends were cut back, 0 bases at V and 6 bases at J, with 6 bases in the middle. Germline CDR1 and CDR2: WSHSY and SAAADI. CDR3 coding DNA: TGCGCCAGCAGTGAGTCGGGGGGCAATGAGCAGTTCTTC. Amino acids: CASSESGGNEQFF.

This chain connects TRBV10-3 to TRBJ1-6; D might be TRBD1 (6 bases). CDR3 length: 15 residues. Germline loops: CDR1 ENHRY, CDR2 SYGVKD. V gave up 0 bases and J gave up 7 bases, with 10 bases separating them. DNA for the CDR3: TGTGCCATCAGTGAGTCCGCAGGGGAAAATTCACCCCTCCACTTT. Its protein product is CAISESAGENSPLHF.

The rearrangement links TRBV29-1 to TRBJ1-1; the D is unclear. V gave up 5 bases and J gave up 1 base, with 5 bases separating them. Germline V gene lookup returns CDR1 SQVTM and CDR2 ANQGSEA. This CDR3 is built from 11 residues. CDR3 DNA: TGCAGCGTTTACGGGAACACTGAAGCTTTCTTT. Translated, it gives CSVYGNTEAFF.

This rearrangement joins TRBV6-4 to TRBJ1-2; perhaps TRBD1 as D (5 bases). CDR1 is MRHNA and CDR2 is SNTAGT in the germline V gene. With 5 bases removed from V and 8 bases from J, the gap between germline ends came to 12 bases. The CDR3 is 12 amino acids. The chain's CDR3 is CASSFQGNGYTF. The CDR3, as DNA: TGTGCCAGCAGTTTCCAGGGTAACGGCTACACCTTC.

The chain has TRBV15 and TRBJ2-5; 7 positions agree with TRBD2. CDR1 and CDR2 (germline): LNHNV, YYDKDF (reference sequence). V gave up 3 bases and J gave up 0 bases; unmatched junction bases: 10. The CDR3 spans 17 residues. For the CDR3, the DNA is TGTGCCACCAGCAGCTTTAACGTGGGGGGGTACCAAGAGACCCAGTACTTC. It specifies CATSSFNVGGYQETQYF.

The V call is TRBV2, the J call TRBJ2-1; D is possibly TRBD1 (6 bases). Per the germline V gene, CDR1 is SNHLY and CDR2 is FYNNEI. V lost 5 bases to trimming and J lost 5 bases, with 16 bases between them. The CDR3 runs 15 residues. CDR3 sequence reads: CASSWNRDSNNEQFF. CDR3 nucleotides: TGTGCCAGCAGTTGGAACAGGGATTCGAACAATGAGCAGTTCTTC.

CDR3 nucleotide sequence: TGCGCCAGCAGTGGATACAGGGGTTTCTCCTACAATGAGCAGTTCTTC. Its protein is CASSGYRGFSYNEQFF. The V gene is TRBV10-1, the J gene TRBJ2-1, with TRBD1 matching 7 bases. Per germline, CDR1 WNHNN and CDR2 SYGVQD (reference sequence). The CDR3 is 16 residues long. V lost 4 bases to trimming and J lost 0 bases; unmatched junction nucleotides: 6.

The CDR3 spells CASSPAANTGELFF. In nucleotides, the CDR3 is TGCGCCAGCAGCCCAGCGGCGAACACCGGGGAGCTGTTTTTT. V gene TRBV5-1 combines with J gene TRBJ2-2, with D perhaps matching TRBD2 (5 bases). The V end was cut by 4 bases, the J end by 0 bases, with 7 bases between. CDR1 SGHRS and CDR2 YFSETQ come from the germline V gene. The CDR3 is 14 amino acids.

This chain connects TRBV10-3 to TRBJ1-4, with TRBD1 matching 9 bases. V dropped 1 base and J dropped 4; count of bases not matched to a gene: 4. The CDR3 length is 16 residues. Per the germline V gene, CDR1 is ENHRY and CDR2 is SYGVKD. As DNA, the CDR3 is TGTGCCATCAGTGAGTACGACAGGGGGAATAATGAAAAACTGTTTTTT. Amino acid sequence: CAISEYDRGNNEKLFF.

This clone was seen only once. V and J are TRBV7-6 and TRBJ1-5; D gene uncertain. Trimming pared 0 bases from V and 0 bases from J, leaving 6 bases between. Germline lookup yields CDR1 SGHVS and CDR2 FNYEAQ. The CDR3 is 15 residues long. The CDR3 reads CASSLAADSNQPQHF. The DNA for the CDR3 is TGTGCCAGCAGCTTAGCGGCAGATAGCAATCAGCCCCAGCATTTT.

The chain carries TRBV5-1 and TRBJ1-2, with 11 bases fitting TRBD1. The CDR3 is made up of 14 amino acids. Looked up from germline, CDR1 is SGHRS and CDR2 is YFSETQ. V was pared by 3 bases and J by 6 bases, with 4 bases of the junction left unmatched. Here the CDR3 DNA reads TGCGCCAGCAGCTCGGACAGGGGGCCAGATGGCTACACCTTC. This translates into CASSSDRGPDGYTF. Filled out from reference TRBV5-1 and TRBJ1-2, the complete variable domain reads KAGVTQTPRYLIKTRGQQVTLSCSPISGHRSVSWYQQTPGQGLQFLFEYFSETQRNKGNFPGRFSGRQFSNSRSEMNVSTLELGDSALYLCASSSDRGPDGYTFGSGTRLTVV.

The chain joins TRBV6-1 to TRBJ2-3, with 9 bases lining up with TRBD1. CDR1 is MNHNS and CDR2 is SASEGT in the germline V gene. The CDR3 is 16 amino acids. The junction had 7 bases not matched to a gene; V was cut back by 4 bases and J by 2 bases. Here the CDR3 DNA reads TGTGCCAGCAGTGCCTCCGGGACAGGGCTCACAGATACGCAGTATTTT. The encoded protein is CASSASGTGLTDTQYF.

The rearrangement uses TRBV7-9 and TRBJ2-1; D gene uncertain. This CDR3 is built from 15 residues. V lost 4 bases to trimming and J lost 0 bases, with 10 bases between them. Germline CDR1 reads SEHNR; CDR2 reads FQNEAQ (reference sequence). The CDR3 here is CASSSPPSSYNEQFF. In DNA, the CDR3 is TGTGCCAGCAGCTCTCCCCCGAGCTCCTACAATGAGCAGTTCTTC. The variable domain in full, completed from reference TRBV7-9 and TRBJ2-1, reads DTGVSQNPRHKITKRGQNVTFRCDPISEHNRLYWYRQTLGQGPEFLTYFQNEAQLEKSRLLSDRFSAERPKGSFSTLEIQRTEQGDSAMYLCASSSPPSSYNEQFFGPGTRLTVL.

Notes on this clone: One end of the junction fails to match germline, which may point to a read error. The rearrangement links TRBV9 to TRBJ2-5; a possible D gene is TRBD2 (6 bases). This CDR3 is 14 amino acids long. CDR1 and CDR2 (germline): SGDLS, YYNGEE. The CDR3 DNA sequence: TGTGCCAGCAGCGTAGGGACTAACCAGGAGACCCAGTACTTC. Translation: CASSVGTNQETQYF.

This chain connects TRBV3-1 (or the pseudogene TRBV3-2) to TRBJ1-1, with TRBD1 as a possible D gene (6 bases). CDR3 length equals 16 residues. The germline V and J ends were trimmed by 0 bases and 1 base, with 12 bases remaining between them. CDR1 LGHDT and CDR2 YNNKEL come from the germline V gene (reference sequence). As DNA, the CDR3 is TGTGCCAGCAGCCAAGAGGGGGGGGCTTGGAACACTGAAGCTTTCTTT. Amino acids: CASSQEGGAWNTEAFF.

This sequence joins TRBV5-1 and TRBJ2-7; D is unclear. Trimming took 0 bases from V and 0 from J, leaving 10 bases between them. The CDR3 has 15 residues. Germline V gene data show CDR1 as SGHRS and CDR2 as YFSETQ. The DNA of the CDR3 is TGCGCCAGCAGCTTGGAGCCGTTAATCTCCTACGAGCAGTACTTC. Translating it yields CASSLEPLISYEQYF.

There are a few counts of this clone. The chain combines TRBV7-2 with TRBJ2-5, with 11 bases that match TRBD2. Germline loops: CDR1 SGHTA, CDR2 FQGNSA. The junction had 7 bases not matched to a gene; V was cut back by 5 bases and J by 5 bases. This CDR3 spans 15 amino acids. The CDR3: CASSPRSGGAETQYF. The CDR3 DNA is TGTGCCAGCAGCCCCCGTAGCGGGGGGGCGGAGACCCAGTACTTC.

The gene calls are TRBV6-5 and TRBJ2-7; D remains ambiguous. V lost 6 bases, J lost 2 bases, and 8 bases lay in between. The CDR3 consists of 12 residues. Germline V lookup: CDR1 MNHEY, CDR2 SVGAGI. The CDR3 sequence: CASRPSAYEQYF. In DNA form, the CDR3 reads TGTGCCAGCAGACCAAGCGCCTACGAGCAGTACTTC.

The rearrangement uses TRBV5-4 and TRBJ2-3; D is ambiguous. CDR3 size: 15 residues. CDR1 is SGHNT, CDR2 YYREEE, per germline (reference sequence). V gave up 5 bases and J gave up 0 bases, with 13 bases separating them. The CDR3 is CASSARLSSTDTQYF. The CDR3 DNA follows: TGTGCCAGCAGTGCTAGGCTCTCTAGCACAGATACGCAGTATTTT.

V is TRBV11-3 and J is TRBJ1-1, with a weak D call TRBD1 (6 bases). This CDR3 contains 13 residues. Germline CDR1 and CDR2: SGHNT and YENEEA. V shed 2 bases and J shed 9 bases, with 13 bases lying between them. The CDR3: CASSLSSQGKAFF. In nucleotides, the CDR3 is TGTGCCAGCAGCTTATCTTCCCAGGGGAAAGCTTTCTTT.

The CDR3 DNA sequence: TGTGCCAGCAGCTTGGCCGGGGTAATGACCGGGGAGCTGTTTTTT. Residues: CASSLAGVMTGELFF. The J gene is TRBJ2-2, the V gene TRBV5-5, with a weak D call TRBD2 (5 bases). CDR3 length: 15 residues. Trimming took 0 bases from V and 5 from J, leaving 11 bases between them. The germline gives CDR1 SGHKS, CDR2 YYEKEE (reference sequence).

This sequence joins TRBV5-6 and TRBJ1-4; perhaps TRBD1 as D (5 bases). V was trimmed by 5 bases and J by 7 bases, leaving 24 bases between them. The CDR3 has 17 residues. Germline-derived CDR1 and CDR2 are SGHDT and YYEEEE. The chain's CDR3 is CASSPGGPGVFSEKLFF. The CDR3 nucleotides are TGTGCCAGCAGTCCCGGGGGACCCGGGGTGTTCTCTGAAAAACTGTTTTTT.

The CDR3 loop reads CASSPATGTGGNQPQHF. CDR3 DNA sequence: TGTGCCAGCAGCCCAGCGACCGGGACAGGGGGGAATCAGCCCCAGCATTTT. The V gene is TRBV7-9, the J gene TRBJ1-5; 11 bases line up with TRBD1. V was clipped by 5 bases and J by 4 bases; unmatched bases: 10. The CDR3 covers 17 residues. Germline-derived CDR1 and CDR2 are SEHNR and FQNEAQ (reference sequence).

This clone was detected only a few times. This CDR3 is also generated by other DNA sequences in the sample. This chain links TRBV5-1 with TRBJ1-6; 10 bases match TRBD1. The CDR3 length is 16 residues. Germline CDR1 is SGHRS and CDR2 is YFSETQ. V lost 3 bases, J lost 6 bases, and 6 bases stayed unmatched. The CDR3 sequence is CASSSRDRGGNSPLHF. CDR3 nucleotides: TGCGCCAGCAGCTCCCGGGACAGGGGTGGTAATTCACCCCTCCACTTT.